This entry concerns a single TCR beta chain. Antigen: not known. Autoimmune disease history or systemic immunosuppression disqualified patients. This record belongs to a study of OX40 agonist ivuxolimab in advanced cancers. Whole-study results and caveats: CD8+ T cells were the subset that, on average, had more expanded clones than CD4+. Within 6 weeks, CD4+ and CD8+ blood T cells expanded clonally at 0.1 to 3.0 mg/kg. Expanded peripheral T cells had an undetermined antigen specificity.

Profiled with immunoSEQ multiplex PCR; TCRdb holds only in-frame clones, not every one. The table shows roughly 72,000 clones, with approximately 84% occurring only once. The ends were cut back, 7 bases at V and 4 bases at J, with 10 bases in the middle. This CDR3 is built from 13 residues. The germline CDR1 and CDR2 sequences are SGHVS and FNYEAQ. The sequence was collected from an adult with an advanced solid tumor such as melanoma, head and neck, liver or kidney cancer. J is TRBJ2-2 and V is TRBV7-6, with a possible D match to TRBD2 (5 bases). Sequencing was performed on CD4+ or CD8+ T cells sorted from blood, taken in a trial of the OX40 agonist ivuxolimab. The CDR3 loop is CASTDYATGELFF. The CDR3 DNA is TGTGCCAGCACAGACTACGCCACCGGGGAGCTGTTTTTT.